This T cell receptor beta chain was sequenced during a study of cytomegalovirus exposure and HLA in healthy donors. The wider study: Unique TCR beta sequences numbering approximately 120 million came from some 200 million T cells in an earlier analysis.

The study, taken as a whole, reports: There were three CMV-associated chains whose specificity for CMV antigens was confirmed in vitro. The study put under 200 TCR beta chains on its list as cytomegalovirus-associated. As a later analysis revealed, most CMV-associated TCR beta chains appeared HLA-restricted.

The PCR made use of 60 Vbeta and 13 Jbeta primers. The table came from immunoSEQ multiplex PCR; TCRdb's copy has only in-frame clones and leaves some out. The table shows about 130,000 clones, with 80% occurring only once. About this clone itself: Its antigen is currently unknown.

The CDR3 length is 13 residues. CDR1 is MNHNS, CDR2 SASEGT, per germline. Trimming stripped 6 bases from V and 4 bases from J, with 10 bases between. The rearrangement links TRBV6-1 to TRBJ1-3; TRBD1 might be the D (5 bases). Sequenced sample: PBMCs. The TCR comes from a man aged 25 to 45 in good health and CMV-seronegative. The DNA for the CDR3 is TGTGCCAGCAGGGCCGGGGGGGGAAACACCATATATTTT. This sequence encodes CASRAGGGNTIYF.